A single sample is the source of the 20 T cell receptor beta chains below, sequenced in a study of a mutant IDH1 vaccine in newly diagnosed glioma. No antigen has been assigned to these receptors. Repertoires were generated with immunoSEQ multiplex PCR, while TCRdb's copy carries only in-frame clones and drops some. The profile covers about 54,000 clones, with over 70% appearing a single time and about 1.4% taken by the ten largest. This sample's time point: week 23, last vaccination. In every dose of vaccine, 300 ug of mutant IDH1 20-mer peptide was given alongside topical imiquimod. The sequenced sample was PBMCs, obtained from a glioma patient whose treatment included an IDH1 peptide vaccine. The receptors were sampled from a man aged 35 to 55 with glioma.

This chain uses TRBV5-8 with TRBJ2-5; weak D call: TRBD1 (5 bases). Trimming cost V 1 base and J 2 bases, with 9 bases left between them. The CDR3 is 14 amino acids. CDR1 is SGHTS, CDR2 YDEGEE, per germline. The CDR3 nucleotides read TGTGCCAGCAGCTTGCGACAGCAACAAGAGACCCAGTACTTC. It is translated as CASSLRQQQETQYF.

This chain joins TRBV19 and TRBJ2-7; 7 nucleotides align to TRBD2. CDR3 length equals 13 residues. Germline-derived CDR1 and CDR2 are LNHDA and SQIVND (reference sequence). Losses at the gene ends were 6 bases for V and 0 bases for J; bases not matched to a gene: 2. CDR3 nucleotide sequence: TGTGCCAGTAGCCGGACTAGCTCCTACGAGCAGTACTTC. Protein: CASSRTSSYEQYF.

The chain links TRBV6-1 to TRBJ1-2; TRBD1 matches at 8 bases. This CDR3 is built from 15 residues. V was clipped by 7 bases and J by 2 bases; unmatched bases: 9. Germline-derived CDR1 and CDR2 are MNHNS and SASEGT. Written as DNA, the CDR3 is TGTGCCAGCAACGTACCGGGACAGGAGAACTATGGCTACACCTTC. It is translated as CASNVPGQENYGYTF.

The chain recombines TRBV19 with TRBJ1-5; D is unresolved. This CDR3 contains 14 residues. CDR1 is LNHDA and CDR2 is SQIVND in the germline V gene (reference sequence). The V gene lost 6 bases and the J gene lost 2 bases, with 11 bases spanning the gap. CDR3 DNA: TGTGCCAGTAGGCTCCCCGGGGGCAATCAGCCCCAGCATTTT. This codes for CASRLPGGNQPQHF.

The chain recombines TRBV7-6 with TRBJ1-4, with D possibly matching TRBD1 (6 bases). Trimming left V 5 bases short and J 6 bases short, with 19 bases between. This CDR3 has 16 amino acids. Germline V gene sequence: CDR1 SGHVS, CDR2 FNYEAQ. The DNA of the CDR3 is TGTGCCAGCAGCGCCCGGGGGGCTACCCACCATGAAAAACTGTTTTTT. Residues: CASSARGATHHEKLFF.

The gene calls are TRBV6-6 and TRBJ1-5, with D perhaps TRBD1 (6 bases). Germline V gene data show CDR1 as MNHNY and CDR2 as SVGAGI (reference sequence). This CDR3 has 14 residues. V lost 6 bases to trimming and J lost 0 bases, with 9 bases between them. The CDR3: CASSRTDSNQPQHF. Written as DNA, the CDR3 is TGTGCCAGCAGCCGGACAGATAGCAATCAGCCCCAGCATTTT.

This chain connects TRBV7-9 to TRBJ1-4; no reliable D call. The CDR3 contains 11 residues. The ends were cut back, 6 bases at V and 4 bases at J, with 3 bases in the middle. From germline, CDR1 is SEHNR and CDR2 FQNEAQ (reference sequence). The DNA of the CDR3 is TGTGCCAGCAGTCGTAATGAAAAACTGTTTTTT. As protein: CASSRNEKLFF. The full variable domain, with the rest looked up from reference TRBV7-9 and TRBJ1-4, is DTGVSQNPRHKITKRGQNVTFRCDPISEHNRLYWYRQTLGQGPEFLTYFQNEAQLEKSRLLSDRFSAERPKGSFSTLEIQRTEQGDSAMYLCASSRNEKLFFGSGTQLSVL.

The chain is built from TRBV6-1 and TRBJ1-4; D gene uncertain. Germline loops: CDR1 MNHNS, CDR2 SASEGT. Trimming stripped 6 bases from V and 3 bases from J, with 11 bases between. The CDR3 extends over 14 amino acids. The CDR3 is CASRRGQANEKLFF. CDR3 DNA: TGTGCCAGCAGGCGCGGGCAAGCTAATGAAAAACTGTTTTTT.

The CDR3 bases are TGTGCCAGCAGTCGAAGCGGGAACTACAATGAGCAGTTCTTC. It encodes CASSRSGNYNEQFF. The chain combines TRBV11-3 with TRBJ2-1; 7 nucleotides align to TRBD2. Germline assignment: CDR1 SGHNT and CDR2 YENEEA. The trim removed 6 bases at V and 3 bases at J, leaving 5 bases unmatched. This CDR3 spans 14 amino acids. The full variable domain, in which reference TRBV11-3 and TRBJ2-1 provide the parts outside the CDR3, is EAGVVQSPRYKIIEKKQPVAFWCNPISGHNTLYWYLQNLGQGPELLIRYENEEAVDDSQLPKDRFSAERLKGVDSTLKIQPAELGDSAVYLCASSRSGNYNEQFFGPGTRLTVL.

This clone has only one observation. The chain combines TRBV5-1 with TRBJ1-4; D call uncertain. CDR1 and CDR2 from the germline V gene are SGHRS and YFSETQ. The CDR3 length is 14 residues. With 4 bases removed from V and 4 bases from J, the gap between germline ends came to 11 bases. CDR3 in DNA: TGCGCCAGCAGCCGACCAGAGTTTAATGAAAAACTGTTTTTT. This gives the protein CASSRPEFNEKLFF.

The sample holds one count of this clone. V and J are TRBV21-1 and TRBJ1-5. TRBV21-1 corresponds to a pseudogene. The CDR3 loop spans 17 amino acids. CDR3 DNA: TGTGCCAGCGGGGGGAGGGGTTGGGGATATAGCAATCAGCCCCAGCATTTT. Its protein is CASGGRGWGYSNQPQHF.

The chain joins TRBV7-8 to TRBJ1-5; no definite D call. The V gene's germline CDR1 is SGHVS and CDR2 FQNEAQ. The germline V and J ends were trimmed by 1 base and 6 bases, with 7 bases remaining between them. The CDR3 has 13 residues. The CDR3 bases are TGTGCCAGCAGCTTAGTTGTCCCTCAGCCCCAGCATTTT. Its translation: CASSLVVPQPQHF.

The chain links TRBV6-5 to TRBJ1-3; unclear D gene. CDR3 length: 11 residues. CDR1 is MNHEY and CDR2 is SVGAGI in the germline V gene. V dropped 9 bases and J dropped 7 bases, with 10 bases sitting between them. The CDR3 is CARFARNTIYF. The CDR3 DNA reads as TGTGCCAGATTTGCACGGAACACCATATATTTT.

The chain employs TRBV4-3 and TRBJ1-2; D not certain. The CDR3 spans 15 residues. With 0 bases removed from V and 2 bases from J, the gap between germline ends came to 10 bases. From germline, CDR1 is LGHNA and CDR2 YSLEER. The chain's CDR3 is CASSQDRERNYGYTF. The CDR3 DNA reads TGCGCCAGCAGCCAAGATCGAGAACGAAACTATGGCTACACCTTC.

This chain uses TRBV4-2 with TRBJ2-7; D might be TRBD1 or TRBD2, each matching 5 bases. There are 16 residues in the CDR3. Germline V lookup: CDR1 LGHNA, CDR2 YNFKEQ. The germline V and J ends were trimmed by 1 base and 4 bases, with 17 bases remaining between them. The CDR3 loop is CASSQGGQLEGYEQYF. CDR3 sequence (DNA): TGTGCCAGCAGCCAAGGAGGCCAGCTTGAGGGGTACGAGCAGTACTTC.

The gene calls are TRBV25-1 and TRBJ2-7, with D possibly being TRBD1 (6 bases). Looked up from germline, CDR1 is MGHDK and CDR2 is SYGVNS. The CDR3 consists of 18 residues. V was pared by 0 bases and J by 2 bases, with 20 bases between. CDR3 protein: CASSEYGVGGTWTYEQYF. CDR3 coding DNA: TGTGCCAGCAGTGAATATGGGGTGGGTGGGACATGGACCTACGAGCAGTACTTC.

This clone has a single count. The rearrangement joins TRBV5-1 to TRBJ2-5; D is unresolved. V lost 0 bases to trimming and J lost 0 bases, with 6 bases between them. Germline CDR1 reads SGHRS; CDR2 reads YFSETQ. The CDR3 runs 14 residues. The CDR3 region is CASSLGLNQETQYF. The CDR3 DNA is TGCGCCAGCAGCTTGGGGTTAAACCAAGAGACCCAGTACTTC.

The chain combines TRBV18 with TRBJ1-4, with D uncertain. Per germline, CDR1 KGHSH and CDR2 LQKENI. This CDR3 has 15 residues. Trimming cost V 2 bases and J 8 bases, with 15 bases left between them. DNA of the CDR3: TGTGCCAGCTCACCAAGGGCCCGGGTTGAAGAAAAACTGTTTTTT. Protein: CASSPRARVEEKLFF.

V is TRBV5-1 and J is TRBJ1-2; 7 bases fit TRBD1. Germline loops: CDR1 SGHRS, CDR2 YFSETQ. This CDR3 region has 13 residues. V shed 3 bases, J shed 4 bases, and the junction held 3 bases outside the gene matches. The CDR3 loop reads CASSSGQAYGYTF. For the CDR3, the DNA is TGCGCCAGCAGCTCCGGACAGGCCTATGGCTACACCTTC.

This CDR3 reads CASSQDGGSQPQHF. DNA of the CDR3: TGCGCCAGCAGCCAAGATGGTGGGAGTCAGCCCCAGCATTTT. V and J are TRBV4-3 and TRBJ1-5, with D unclear. Trimming took off 0 bases at V and 6 bases at J, with 9 bases between the two ends. Germline V gene sequence: CDR1 LGHNA, CDR2 YSLEER. The CDR3 has 14 residues.